A single sample gave rise to the 21 T cell receptor beta chains below, sequenced in a study of CD8+ T cells in alopecia areata. Extracted from the samples, RNA was reverse transcribed into cDNA to serve as the sequencing template. Profiled with immunoSEQ multiplex PCR; TCRdb holds only in-frame clones, not every one. The sample lists about 120,000 clones, roughly 55% occurring once. Treatment here: oral pan-JAK inhibitor, 5-10 mg twice daily. This material consisted of CD8+ T cells sorted from blood, taken at week 24, from a patient treated with tofacitinib. These receptor sequences come from a human donor with alopecia areata.

The chain links TRBV13 to TRBJ2-7; D is possibly TRBD2 (5 bases). Deletions cut 4 bases from V and 3 bases from J, with 13 bases between. The CDR3 consists of 14 residues. The germline V gene has CDR1 PRHDT and CDR2 FYEKMQ (reference sequence). CDR3 in DNA: TGTGCCAGCAGCTATCGCGGGCAGAACTACGAGCAGTACTTC. Translating it yields CASSYRGQNYEQYF. The full variable domain, rest sourced from reference TRBV13 and TRBJ2-7, is AAGVIQSPRHLIKEKRETATLKCYPIPRHDTVYWYQQGPGQDPQFLISFYEKMQSDKGSIPDRFSAQQFSDYHSELNMSSLELGDSALYFCASSYRGQNYEQYFGPGTRLTVT.

This sequence joins TRBV27 and TRBJ2-5, with 8 nucleotides matching TRBD2. CDR3 length equals 15 residues. V gave up 2 bases and J gave up 2 bases; unmatched junction bases: 4. Germline V lookup: CDR1 MNHEY, CDR2 SMNVEV (reference sequence). The CDR3: CASSLGAGGQETQYF. CDR3 nucleotides: TGTGCCAGCAGTTTAGGGGCGGGGGGTCAAGAGACCCAGTACTTC.

This rearrangement joins TRBV5-1 to TRBJ2-1; 9 nucleotides line up with TRBD1. V was pared by 1 base and J by 8 bases, with 7 bases of the junction left unmatched. This CDR3 spans 15 amino acids. Germline V gene lookup returns CDR1 SGHRS and CDR2 YFSETQ. CDR3 region: CASSLSQGARYEQFF. Here the CDR3 DNA reads TGCGCCAGCAGCTTGTCACAGGGGGCGAGGTATGAGCAGTTCTTC.

This chain connects TRBV29-1 to TRBJ2-1, with D perhaps assigned TRBD1 or TRBD2 (5 bases each). The CDR3 is made up of 14 amino acids. CDR1 SQVTM and CDR2 ANQGSEA come from the germline V gene. Trimming took off 4 bases at V and 5 bases at J, with 15 bases between the two ends. The CDR3 DNA reads as TGCAGCGTTGGGGGGAGCGGAGCGGACAATGAGCAGTTCTTC. The encoded protein is CSVGGSGADNEQFF.

The chain recombines TRBV25-1 with TRBJ1-2; TRBD1 might be the D (5 bases). CDR3 length: 11 amino acids. CDR1 is MGHDK, CDR2 SYGVNS, per germline. V lost 8 bases and J lost 5, with 9 bases in between. The DNA of the CDR3 is TGTGCCAGCGGAACAGGATATGGCTACACCTTC. As protein: CASGTGYGYTF.

This clone was counted once. This chain uses TRBV15 with TRBJ2-7; the match to TRBD2 covers 8 bases. Germline V gene sequence: CDR1 LNHNV, CDR2 YYDKDF (reference sequence). The CDR3 length is 14 residues. With 5 bases clipped from V and 3 bases from J, the junction kept 6 bases outside the gene matches. This chain's CDR3 is CATSPGLVNYEQYF. The CDR3 nucleotides read TGTGCCACCAGCCCGGGACTAGTGAACTACGAGCAGTACTTC.

The chain's CDR3 is CASSLNDQKETQYF. In DNA, the CDR3 is TGTGCCAGCAGCTTAAACGACCAGAAAGAGACCCAGTACTTC. V gene TRBV13 combines with J gene TRBJ2-5; D is uncertain. This CDR3 is built from 14 residues. In germline, CDR1 is PRHDT, CDR2 FYEKMQ (reference sequence). V lost 2 bases to trimming and J lost 3 bases, with 10 bases between them.

V is TRBV15 and J is TRBJ2-3; the D is unclear. Germline CDR1 LNHNV, CDR2 YYDKDF (reference sequence). This CDR3 has 13 amino acids. Trimming cost V 10 bases and J 6 bases, with 17 bases left between them. DNA for the CDR3: TGTGCCATCTCACTGGAGCCCTGGGATACGCAGTATTTT. Translating it yields CAISLEPWDTQYF.

The genes are TRBV7-9 and TRBJ2-2; D is uncertain. CDR1 is SEHNR and CDR2 is FQNEAQ in the germline V gene (reference sequence). V lost 5 bases and J 4 bases, leaving 8 bases between the germline ends. This CDR3 contains 13 residues. Written as DNA, the CDR3 is TGTGCCAGCAGCGACTGGATCACCGGGGAGCTGTTTTTT. Translating it yields CASSDWITGELFF.

The chain couples TRBV7-9 to TRBJ2-7, with no clear D. Germline-derived CDR1 and CDR2 are SEHNR and FQNEAQ (reference sequence). V dropped 1 base and J dropped 3 bases, with 7 bases sitting between them. CDR3 length: 13 residues. In DNA form, the CDR3 reads TGTGCCAGCAGCTTAGAGGTGGGCTACGAGCAGTACTTC. Its translation: CASSLEVGYEQYF. The variable domain in full, with the rest retrieved from reference TRBV7-9 and TRBJ2-7, is DTGVSQNPRHKITKRGQNVTFRCDPISEHNRLYWYRQTLGQGPEFLTYFQNEAQLEKSRLLSDRFSAERPKGSFSTLEIQRTEQGDSAMYLCASSLEVGYEQYFGPGTRLTVT.

Points on this clone: The same CDR3 arises from other DNA sequences in this sample as well. This rearrangement joins TRBV13 to TRBJ2-7, with D possibly being TRBD2 (6 bases). Germline V gene data show CDR1 as PRHDT and CDR2 as FYEKMQ (reference sequence). V lost 3 bases to trimming and J lost 7 bases, with 7 bases between them. This CDR3 is 11 amino acids long. The CDR3 DNA sequence: TGTGCCAGCAGCTTCGGGGGTGAGCAGTACTTC. This translates into CASSFGGEQYF. Filled out from reference TRBV13 and TRBJ2-7, the complete variable domain reads AAGVIQSPRHLIKEKRETATLKCYPIPRHDTVYWYQQGPGQDPQFLISFYEKMQSDKGSIPDRFSAQQFSDYHSELNMSSLELGDSALYFCASSFGGEQYFGPGTRLTVT.

The CDR3 spells CASSLSGTGSYEQYF. The CDR3 DNA follows: TGTGCCAGCTCACTTAGCGGGACAGGGTCGTACGAGCAGTACTTC. This chain uses TRBV27 with TRBJ2-7, with a possible D match to TRBD1 (9 bases). V was trimmed by 8 bases and J by 4 bases, leaving 21 bases between them. The CDR3 is 15 residues long. Germline V gene sequence: CDR1 MNHEY, CDR2 SMNVEV (reference sequence).

The CDR3 is CASSYIGQEQFF. The CDR3 DNA reads TGTGCCAGCAGTTATATAGGGCAAGAGCAGTTCTTC. This chain joins TRBV6-5 and TRBJ2-1; the D is unclear. CDR1 is MNHEY and CDR2 is SVGAGI in the germline V gene. This CDR3 comprises 12 residues. With 3 bases removed from V and 10 bases from J, the gap between germline ends came to 10 bases.

The genes are TRBV6-5 and TRBJ2-3; no firm D call. The CDR3 runs to 15 residues. Germline V gene sequence: CDR1 MNHEY, CDR2 SVGAGI. V was pared by 2 bases and J by 3 bases, with 12 bases between. The DNA for the CDR3 is TGTGCCAGCAGTTACGGCCCTACGGAAACAGATACGCAGTATTTT. Translating gives CASSYGPTETDTQYF.

This chain uses TRBV6-5 with TRBJ2-3, with 7 bases identical to TRBD2. The CDR3 is 16 amino acids. CDR1 MNHEY and CDR2 SVGAGI come from the germline V gene. After removal of 2 bases from V and 4 bases from J, the junction contained 9 bases not matched to a gene. The CDR3 spells CASSYGNRGVSDTQYF. CDR3 DNA: TGTGCCAGCAGTTACGGCAACCGGGGGGTGTCAGATACGCAGTATTTT.

This clone was seen a few times. The genes are TRBV7-2 and TRBJ2-1, with 7 bases matching TRBD2. Germline V gene data show CDR1 as SGHTA and CDR2 as FQGNSA. This CDR3 contains 11 residues. Germline trimming cut 7 bases from V and 10 bases from J; bases unmatched to any gene: 4. The CDR3 is CASTLGGEQFF. In DNA, the CDR3 is TGTGCCAGCACCCTGGGAGGGGAGCAGTTCTTC.

The V call is TRBV5-4, the J call TRBJ1-1, with D uncertain. The CDR3 is 14 residues long. V gave up 3 bases and J gave up 0 bases, with 9 bases separating them. Germline V lookup: CDR1 SGHNT, CDR2 YYREEE (reference sequence). The CDR3 protein is CASSSSGLNTEAFF. The CDR3 DNA follows: TGTGCCAGCAGCTCATCAGGACTGAACACTGAAGCTTTCTTT.

The chain joins TRBV27 to TRBJ2-1; 13 bases line up with TRBD2. The V gene's germline CDR1 is MNHEY and CDR2 SMNVEV (reference sequence). The CDR3 consists of 14 residues. Trimming removed 5 bases from V and 16 bases from J; junction bases left unmatched: 11. CDR3 sequence (DNA): TGTGCCAGCAGTGCCGGACTAGCGGGGGTCCCCATATTCTTC. It yields the protein CASSAGLAGVPIFF.

This chain connects TRBV21-1 to TRBJ1-4. TRBV21-1 is a known pseudogene. The CDR3 loop spans 9 amino acids. CDR3 nucleotide sequence: TGTGCCAGCAGCAAAAAACTGTTTTTT. Protein sequence: CASSKKLFF.

The table lists this clone with a few counts. The rearrangement uses TRBV6-1 and TRBJ2-6, with a possible D match to TRBD1 (6 bases). The germline V and J ends were trimmed by 5 bases and 4 bases, with 9 bases remaining between them. Germline lookup yields CDR1 MNHNS and CDR2 SASEGT. The CDR3 loop spans 14 amino acids. In DNA, the CDR3 is TGTGCCAGCAGTCAAACAGGGGGGGCCAACGTCCTGACTTTC. It is translated as CASSQTGGANVLTF.

In this sample, this clone turned up a few times. The chain uses TRBV29-1 and TRBJ2-1, with 11 positions matching TRBD2. Per germline, CDR1 SQVTM and CDR2 ANQGSEA. The ends lost 0 bases at V and 1 base at J; junction bases unmatched: 5. The length of the CDR3 is 17 residues. CDR3 protein: CSVEDLAGGQSYNEQFF. The CDR3 DNA reads as TGCAGCGTTGAAGATCTAGCGGGGGGCCAATCCTACAATGAGCAGTTCTTC.